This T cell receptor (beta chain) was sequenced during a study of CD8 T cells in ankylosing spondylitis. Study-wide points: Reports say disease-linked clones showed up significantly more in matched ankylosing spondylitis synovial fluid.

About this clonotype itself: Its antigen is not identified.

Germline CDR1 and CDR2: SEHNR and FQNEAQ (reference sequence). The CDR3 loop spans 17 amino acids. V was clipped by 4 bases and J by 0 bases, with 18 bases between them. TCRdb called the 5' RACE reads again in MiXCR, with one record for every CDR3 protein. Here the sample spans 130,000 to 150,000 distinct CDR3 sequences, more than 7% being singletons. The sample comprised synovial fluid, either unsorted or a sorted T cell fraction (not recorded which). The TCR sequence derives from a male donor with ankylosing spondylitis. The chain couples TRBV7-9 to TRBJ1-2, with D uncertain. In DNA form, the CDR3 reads TGTGCCAGCAGCTCCCCGGACGGTACAACTTCTAACTATGGCTACACCTTC. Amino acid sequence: CASSSPDGTTSNYGYTF.